The clone carrying this T cell receptor beta chain was observed a single time. The table came from immunoSEQ multiplex PCR; TCRdb's copy has only in-frame clones and leaves some out. The data hold 65,000 to 85,000 clones, with approximately 94% observed a single time. V shed 4 bases and J shed 5 bases, with 7 bases lying between them. Germline CDR1 is MDHEN and CDR2 is SYDVKM. The CDR3 is 12 residues long. This record belongs to a study of technical replicates of blood from a handful of donors. J is TRBJ2-3 and V is TRBV28; possible D gene TRBD2, 5 bases. The clonotype was recovered from a human donor in good health. Sample: T cells isolated from PBMCs. In nucleotides, the CDR3 is TGTGCCAGCAGTTCCAGCGGAGATACGCAGTATTTT. Amino acid sequence: CASSSSGDTQYF.